Below, 6 T cell receptor beta chains from the same sample are listed, as sequenced in a study of blood T cell repertoires in COVID-19. This table comes from immunoSEQ multiplex PCR, and its TCRdb copy is limited to in-frame clones, with some not included. The sample yields around 430,000 clones, about nine tenths seen once. The material sequenced was peripheral blood. The receptors come from a woman aged 45 to 65 with COVID-19, enrolled during active disease.

Only one count was recorded for this clone. V and J are TRBV6-6 and TRBJ1-4; D gene ambiguous. Trimming left V 8 bases short and J 0 bases short, with 10 bases between. CDR3 size: 14 residues. Per the germline V gene, CDR1 is MNHNY and CDR2 is SVGAGI (reference sequence). CDR3 nucleotides: TGTGCCAGCTATCCCGGGGCAACTAATGAAAAACTGTTTTTT. Amino acids: CASYPGATNEKLFF.

This clone was seen just once. The chain is built from TRBV19 and TRBJ2-7, with TRBD2 matching 8 bases. V lost 5 bases and J lost 4; bases outside the gene matches: 4. The germline gives CDR1 LNHDA, CDR2 SQIVND (reference sequence). There are 13 residues in the CDR3. The CDR3 spells CASSFGGAYEQYF. DNA for the CDR3: TGTGCCAGTAGTTTCGGGGGGGCGTACGAGCAGTACTTC.

V is TRBV19 and J is TRBJ1-5, with 12 bases matching TRBD1. The CDR3 covers 16 residues. The J segment lost 6 bases and the V segment lost 5 bases, leaving 8 bases of the junction unmatched. Germline loops: CDR1 LNHDA, CDR2 SQIVND (reference sequence). The CDR3 DNA reads as TGTGCCAGTAGTGGGACAGGGGGCGTTGGGAGTCAGCCCCAGCATTTT. The encoded protein is CASSGTGGVGSQPQHF. The full variable domain, with the rest looked up from reference TRBV19 and TRBJ1-5, is DGGITQSPKYLFRKEGQNVTLSCEQNLNHDAMYWYRQDPGQGLRLIYYSQIVNDFQKGDIAEGYSVSREKKESFPLTVTSAQKNPTAFYLCASSGTGGVGSQPQHFGDGTRLSIL.

This clone was seen more than once but under ten times. The rearrangement joins TRBV7-2 to TRBJ1-2; 7 bases are a match to TRBD1. V was pared by 3 bases and J by 8 bases, with 6 bases of the junction left unmatched. CDR1 and CDR2 from the germline V gene are SGHTA and FQGNSA. The CDR3 has 13 amino acids. This chain's CDR3 is CASSLTGPRGYTF. For the CDR3, the DNA is TGTGCCAGCAGCTTGACAGGGCCTAGGGGCTACACCTTC.

The chain carries TRBV30 and TRBJ2-1; 7 bases map to TRBD1. This CDR3 has 10 amino acids. The germline CDR1 and CDR2 sequences are GTSNPN and SVGIG (reference sequence). J lost 11 bases, V lost 5 bases, and 3 bases had no gene match. For the CDR3, the DNA is TGTGCCTGGGGGGACAGTCAGCAGTTCTTC. It translates to CAWGDSQQFF.

The CDR3 spells CASSLSRDSNQPQHF. The CDR3 coding sequence is TGTGCCAGCTCACTTTCCCGGGATAGCAATCAGCCCCAGCATTTT. The V and J genes are TRBV18 and TRBJ1-5, with D unresolved. With 4 bases removed from V and 0 bases from J, the gap between germline ends came to 10 bases. Looked up from germline, CDR1 is KGHSH and CDR2 is LQKENI. The CDR3 length is 15 residues.